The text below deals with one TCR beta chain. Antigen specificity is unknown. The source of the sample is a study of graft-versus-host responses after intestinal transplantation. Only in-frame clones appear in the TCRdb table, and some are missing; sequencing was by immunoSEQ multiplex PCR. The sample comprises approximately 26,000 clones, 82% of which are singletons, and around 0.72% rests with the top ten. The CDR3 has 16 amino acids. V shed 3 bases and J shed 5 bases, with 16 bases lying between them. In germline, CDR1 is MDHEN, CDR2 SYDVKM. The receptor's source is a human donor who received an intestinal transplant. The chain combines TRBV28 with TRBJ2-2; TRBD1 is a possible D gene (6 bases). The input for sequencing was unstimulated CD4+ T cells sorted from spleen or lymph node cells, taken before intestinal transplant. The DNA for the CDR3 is TGTGCCAGCAGTTTCACAGGGCCCCCCTTAACCGGGGAGCTGTTTTTT. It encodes CASSFTGPPLTGELFF.